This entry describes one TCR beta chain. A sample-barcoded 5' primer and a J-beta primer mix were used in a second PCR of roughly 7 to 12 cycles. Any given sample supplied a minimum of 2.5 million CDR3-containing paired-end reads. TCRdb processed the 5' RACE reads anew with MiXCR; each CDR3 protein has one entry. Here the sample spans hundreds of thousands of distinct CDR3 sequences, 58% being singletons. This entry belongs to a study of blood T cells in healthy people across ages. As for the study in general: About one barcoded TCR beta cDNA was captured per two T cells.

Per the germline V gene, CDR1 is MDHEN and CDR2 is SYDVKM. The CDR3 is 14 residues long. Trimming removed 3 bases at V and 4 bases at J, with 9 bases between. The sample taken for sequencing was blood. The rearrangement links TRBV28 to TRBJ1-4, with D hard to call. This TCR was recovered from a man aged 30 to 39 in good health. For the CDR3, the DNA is TGTGCCAGCAGTTTCCGCGACGGTAATGAAAAACTGTTTTTT. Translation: CASSFRDGNEKLFF.